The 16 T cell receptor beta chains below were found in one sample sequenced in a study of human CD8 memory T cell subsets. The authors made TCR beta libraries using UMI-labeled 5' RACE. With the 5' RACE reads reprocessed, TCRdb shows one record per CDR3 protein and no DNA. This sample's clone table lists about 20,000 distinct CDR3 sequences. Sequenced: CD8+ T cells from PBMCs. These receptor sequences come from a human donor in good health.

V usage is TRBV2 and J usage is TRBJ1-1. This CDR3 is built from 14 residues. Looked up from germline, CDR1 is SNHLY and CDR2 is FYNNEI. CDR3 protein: CASSEAPTNTEAFF.

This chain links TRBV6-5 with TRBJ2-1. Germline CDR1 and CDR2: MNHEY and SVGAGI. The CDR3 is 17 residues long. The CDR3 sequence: CASSQLGPSSSYNEQFF.

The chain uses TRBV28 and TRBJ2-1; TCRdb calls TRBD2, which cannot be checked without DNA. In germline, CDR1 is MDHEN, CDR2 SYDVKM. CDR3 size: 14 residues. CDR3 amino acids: CASTPPPWPNEQFF. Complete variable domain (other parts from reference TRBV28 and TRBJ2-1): DVKVTQSSRYLVKRTGEKVFLECVQDMDHENMFWYRQDPGLGLRLIYFSYDVKMKEKGDIPEGYSVSREKKERFSLILESASTNQTSMYLCASTPPPWPNEQFFGPGTRLTVL.

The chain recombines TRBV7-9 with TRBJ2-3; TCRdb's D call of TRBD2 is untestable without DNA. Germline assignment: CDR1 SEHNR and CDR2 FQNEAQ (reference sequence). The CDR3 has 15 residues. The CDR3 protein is CASSSPASGADTQYF.

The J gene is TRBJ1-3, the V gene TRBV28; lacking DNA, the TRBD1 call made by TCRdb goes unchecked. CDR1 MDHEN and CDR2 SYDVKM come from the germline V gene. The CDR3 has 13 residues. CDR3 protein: CASRPRAGNTIYF.

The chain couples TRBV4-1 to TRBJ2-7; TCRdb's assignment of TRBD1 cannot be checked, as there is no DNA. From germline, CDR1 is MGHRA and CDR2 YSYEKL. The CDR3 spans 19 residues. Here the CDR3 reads CASSPEPGAWDRANYEQYF.

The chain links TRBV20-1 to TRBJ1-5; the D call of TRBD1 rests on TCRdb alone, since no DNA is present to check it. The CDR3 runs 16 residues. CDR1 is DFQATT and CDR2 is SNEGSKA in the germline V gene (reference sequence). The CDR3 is CSARPRGGFSNQPQHF.

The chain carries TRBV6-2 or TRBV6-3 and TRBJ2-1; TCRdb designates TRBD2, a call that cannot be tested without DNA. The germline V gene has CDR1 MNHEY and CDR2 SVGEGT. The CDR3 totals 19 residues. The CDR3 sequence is CASSYDPRTSGRIYDEQFF.

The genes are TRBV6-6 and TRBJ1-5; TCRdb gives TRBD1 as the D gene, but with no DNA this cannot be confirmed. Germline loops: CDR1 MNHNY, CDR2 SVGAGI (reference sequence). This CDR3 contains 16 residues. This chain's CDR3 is CASSHQTGEHDQPQHF.

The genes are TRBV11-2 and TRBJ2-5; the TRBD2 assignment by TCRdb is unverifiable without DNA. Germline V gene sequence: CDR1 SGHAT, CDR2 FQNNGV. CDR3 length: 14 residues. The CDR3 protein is CASSYLGGVETQYF.

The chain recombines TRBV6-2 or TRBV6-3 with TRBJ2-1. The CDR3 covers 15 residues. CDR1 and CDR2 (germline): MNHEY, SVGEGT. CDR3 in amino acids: CASSYSREAYNEQFF.

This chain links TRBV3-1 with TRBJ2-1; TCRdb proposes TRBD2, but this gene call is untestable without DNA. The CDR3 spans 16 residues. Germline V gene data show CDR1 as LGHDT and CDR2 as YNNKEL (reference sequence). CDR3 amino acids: CASSQGLAGGLIEQFF.

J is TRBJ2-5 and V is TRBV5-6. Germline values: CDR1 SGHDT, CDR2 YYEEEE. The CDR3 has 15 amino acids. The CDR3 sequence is CASSLAGRYQETQYF.

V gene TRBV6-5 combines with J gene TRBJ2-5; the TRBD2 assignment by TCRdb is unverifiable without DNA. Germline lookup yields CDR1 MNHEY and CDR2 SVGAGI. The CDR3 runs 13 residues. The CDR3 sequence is CASSGLAEETQYF.

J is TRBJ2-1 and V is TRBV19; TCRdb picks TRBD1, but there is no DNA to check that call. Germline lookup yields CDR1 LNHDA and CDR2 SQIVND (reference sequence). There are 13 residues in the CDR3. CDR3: CASSPRGRNEQFF.

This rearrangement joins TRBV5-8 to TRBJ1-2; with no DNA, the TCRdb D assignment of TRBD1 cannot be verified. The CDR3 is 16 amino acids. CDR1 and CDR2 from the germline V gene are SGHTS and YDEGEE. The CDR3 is CASSLVFTGQTYGYTF.